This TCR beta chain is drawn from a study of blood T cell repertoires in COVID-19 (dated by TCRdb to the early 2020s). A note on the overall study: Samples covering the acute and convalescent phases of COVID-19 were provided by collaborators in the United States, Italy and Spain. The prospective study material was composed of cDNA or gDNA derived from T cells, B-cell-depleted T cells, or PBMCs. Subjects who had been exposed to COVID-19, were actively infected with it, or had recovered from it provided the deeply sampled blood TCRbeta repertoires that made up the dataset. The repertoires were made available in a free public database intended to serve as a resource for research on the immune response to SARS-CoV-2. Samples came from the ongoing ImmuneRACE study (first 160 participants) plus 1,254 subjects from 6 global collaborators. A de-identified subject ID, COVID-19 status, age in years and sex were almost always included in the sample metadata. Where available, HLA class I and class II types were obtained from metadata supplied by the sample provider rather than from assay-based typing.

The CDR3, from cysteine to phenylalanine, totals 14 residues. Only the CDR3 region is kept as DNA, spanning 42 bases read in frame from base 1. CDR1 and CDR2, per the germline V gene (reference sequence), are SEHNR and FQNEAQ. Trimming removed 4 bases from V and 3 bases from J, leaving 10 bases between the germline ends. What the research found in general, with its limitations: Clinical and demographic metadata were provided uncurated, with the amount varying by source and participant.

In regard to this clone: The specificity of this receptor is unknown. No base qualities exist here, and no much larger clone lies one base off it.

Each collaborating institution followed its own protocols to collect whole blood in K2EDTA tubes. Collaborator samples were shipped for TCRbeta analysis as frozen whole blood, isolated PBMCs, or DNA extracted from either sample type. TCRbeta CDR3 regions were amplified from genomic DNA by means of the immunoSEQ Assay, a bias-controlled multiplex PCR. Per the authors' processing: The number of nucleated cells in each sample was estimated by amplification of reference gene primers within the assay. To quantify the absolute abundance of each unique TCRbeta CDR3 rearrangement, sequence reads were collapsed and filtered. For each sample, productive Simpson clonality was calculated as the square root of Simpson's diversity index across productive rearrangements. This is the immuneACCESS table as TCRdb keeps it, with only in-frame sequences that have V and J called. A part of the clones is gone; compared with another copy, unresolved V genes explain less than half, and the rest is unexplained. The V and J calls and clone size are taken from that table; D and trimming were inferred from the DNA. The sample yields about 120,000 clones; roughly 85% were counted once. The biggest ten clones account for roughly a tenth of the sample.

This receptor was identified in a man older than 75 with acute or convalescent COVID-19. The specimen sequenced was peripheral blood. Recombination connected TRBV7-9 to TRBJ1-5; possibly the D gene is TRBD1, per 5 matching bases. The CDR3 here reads CASSSGTPNQPQHF. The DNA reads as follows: TGTGCCAGCAGCTCCGGGACTCCCAATCAGCCCCAGCATTTT.